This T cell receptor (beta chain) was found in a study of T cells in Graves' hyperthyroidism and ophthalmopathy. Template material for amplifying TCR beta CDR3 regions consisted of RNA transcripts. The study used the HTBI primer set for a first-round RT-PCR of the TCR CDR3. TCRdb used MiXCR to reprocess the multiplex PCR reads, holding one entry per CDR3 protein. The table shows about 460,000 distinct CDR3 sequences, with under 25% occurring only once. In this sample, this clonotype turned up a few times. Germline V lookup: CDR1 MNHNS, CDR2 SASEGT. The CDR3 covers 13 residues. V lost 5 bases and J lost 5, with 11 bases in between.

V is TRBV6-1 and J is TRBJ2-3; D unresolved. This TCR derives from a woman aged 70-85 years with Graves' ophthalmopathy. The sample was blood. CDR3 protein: CASSPPGEDTQYF. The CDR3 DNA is TGTGCCAGCAGTCCCCCTGGGGAAGATACGCAGTATTTT.